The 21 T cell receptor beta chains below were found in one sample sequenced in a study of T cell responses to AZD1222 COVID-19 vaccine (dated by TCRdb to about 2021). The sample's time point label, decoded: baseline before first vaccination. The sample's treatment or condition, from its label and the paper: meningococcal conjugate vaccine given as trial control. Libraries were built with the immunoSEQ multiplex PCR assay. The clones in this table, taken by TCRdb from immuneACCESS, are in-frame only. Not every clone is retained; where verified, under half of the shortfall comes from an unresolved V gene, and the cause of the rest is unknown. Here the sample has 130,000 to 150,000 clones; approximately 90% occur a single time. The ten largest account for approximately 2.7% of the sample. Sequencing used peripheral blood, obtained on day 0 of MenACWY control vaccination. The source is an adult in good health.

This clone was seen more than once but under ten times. CDR3 nucleotide sequence: TGTGCCAGCAGAAGGGACAGTTCCTACGAGCAGTACTTC. It yields the protein CASRRDSSYEQYF. V usage is TRBV6-5 and J usage is TRBJ2-7, with 7 bases identical to TRBD1. V lost 6 bases and J lost 1; bases outside the gene matches: 3. The germline V gene encodes CDR1 MNHEY and CDR2 SVGAGI. CDR3 size: 13 residues.

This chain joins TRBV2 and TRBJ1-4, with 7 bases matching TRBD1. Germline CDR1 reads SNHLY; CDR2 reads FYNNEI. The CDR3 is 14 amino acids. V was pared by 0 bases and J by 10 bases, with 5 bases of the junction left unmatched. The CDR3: CASSEALQGGKLFF. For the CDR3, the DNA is TGTGCCAGCAGTGAAGCGCTTCAGGGGGGAAAACTGTTTTTT.

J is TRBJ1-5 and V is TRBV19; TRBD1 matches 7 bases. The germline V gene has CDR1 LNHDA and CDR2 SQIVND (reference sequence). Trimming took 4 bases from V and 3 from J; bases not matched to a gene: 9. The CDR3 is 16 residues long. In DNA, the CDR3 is TGTGCCAGTAGTACGACAGGGTTAACCCACAATCAGCCCCAGCATTTT. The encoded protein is CASSTTGLTHNQPQHF.

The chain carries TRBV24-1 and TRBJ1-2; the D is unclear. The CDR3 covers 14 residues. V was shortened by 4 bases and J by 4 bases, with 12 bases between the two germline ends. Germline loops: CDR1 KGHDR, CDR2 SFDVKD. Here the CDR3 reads CATSDSYDGYGYTF. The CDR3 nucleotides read TGTGCCACCAGTGACTCGTACGACGGCTATGGCTACACCTTC.

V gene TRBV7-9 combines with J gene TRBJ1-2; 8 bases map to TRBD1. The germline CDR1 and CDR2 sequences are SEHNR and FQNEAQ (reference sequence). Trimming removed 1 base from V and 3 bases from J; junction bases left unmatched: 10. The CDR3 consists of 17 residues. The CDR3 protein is CASSLGEGQGLDYGYTF. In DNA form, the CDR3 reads TGTGCCAGCAGCTTAGGGGAAGGACAGGGCCTGGACTATGGCTACACCTTC.

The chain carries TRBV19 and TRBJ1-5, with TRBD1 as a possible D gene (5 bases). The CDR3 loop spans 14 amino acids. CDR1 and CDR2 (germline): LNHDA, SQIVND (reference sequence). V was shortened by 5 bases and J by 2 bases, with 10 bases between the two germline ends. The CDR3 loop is CASSFRVGNQPQHF. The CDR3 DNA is TGTGCCAGTAGTTTCAGGGTTGGCAATCAGCCCCAGCATTTT.

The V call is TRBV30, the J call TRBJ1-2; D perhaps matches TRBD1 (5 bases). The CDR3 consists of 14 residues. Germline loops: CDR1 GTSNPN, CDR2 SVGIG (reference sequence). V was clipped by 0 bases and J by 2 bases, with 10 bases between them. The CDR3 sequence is CAWSVWGLNYGYTF. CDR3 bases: TGTGCCTGGAGTGTATGGGGCCTGAACTATGGCTACACCTTC.

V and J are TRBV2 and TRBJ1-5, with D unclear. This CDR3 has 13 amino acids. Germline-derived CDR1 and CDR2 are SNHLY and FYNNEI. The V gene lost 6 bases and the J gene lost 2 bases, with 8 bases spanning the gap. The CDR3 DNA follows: TGTGCCAGCAGGCGGGTCCGCAATCAGCCCCAGCATTTT. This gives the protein CASRRVRNQPQHF.

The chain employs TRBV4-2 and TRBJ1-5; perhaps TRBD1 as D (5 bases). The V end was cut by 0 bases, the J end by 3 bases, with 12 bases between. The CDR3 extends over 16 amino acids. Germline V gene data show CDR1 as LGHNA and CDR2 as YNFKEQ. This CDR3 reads CASSQDLEGYNQPQHF. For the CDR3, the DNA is TGTGCCAGCAGCCAAGATTTGGAGGGGTACAATCAGCCCCAGCATTTT.

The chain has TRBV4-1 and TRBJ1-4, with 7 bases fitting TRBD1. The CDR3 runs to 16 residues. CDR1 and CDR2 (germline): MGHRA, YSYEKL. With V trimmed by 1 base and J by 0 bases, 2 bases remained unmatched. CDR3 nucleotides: TGCGCCAGCAGCCAAGGCCAGGGGGCAACTAATGAAAAACTGTTTTTT. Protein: CASSQGQGATNEKLFF.

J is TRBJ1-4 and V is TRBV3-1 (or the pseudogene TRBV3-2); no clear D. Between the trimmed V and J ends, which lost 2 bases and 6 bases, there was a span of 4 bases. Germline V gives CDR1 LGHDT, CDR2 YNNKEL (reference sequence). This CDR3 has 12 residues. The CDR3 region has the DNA TGTGCCAGCAGCCAAACCGATGAAAAACTGTTTTTT. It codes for CASSQTDEKLFF.

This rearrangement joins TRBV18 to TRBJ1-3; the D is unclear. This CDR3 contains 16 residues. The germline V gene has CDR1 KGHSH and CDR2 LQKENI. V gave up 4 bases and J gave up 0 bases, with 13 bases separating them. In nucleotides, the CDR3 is TGTGCCAGCTCACTAATAGACAAGACCTCTGGAAACACCATATATTTT. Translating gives CASSLIDKTSGNTIYF.

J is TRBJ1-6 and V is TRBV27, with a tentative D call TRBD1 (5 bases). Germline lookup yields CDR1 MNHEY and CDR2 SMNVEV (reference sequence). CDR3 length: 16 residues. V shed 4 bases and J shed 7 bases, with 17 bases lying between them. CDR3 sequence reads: CASSSLRRRENSPLHF. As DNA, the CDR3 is TGTGCCAGCAGTTCTTTAAGGCGCAGGGAAAATTCACCCCTCCACTTT.

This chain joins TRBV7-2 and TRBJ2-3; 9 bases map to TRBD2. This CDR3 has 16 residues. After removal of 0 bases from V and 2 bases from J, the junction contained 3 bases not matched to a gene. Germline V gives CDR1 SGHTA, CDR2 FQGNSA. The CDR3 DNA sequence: TGTGCCAGCAGCTTAGCTAGCGGGAGAAACACAGATACGCAGTATTTT. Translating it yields CASSLASGRNTDTQYF.

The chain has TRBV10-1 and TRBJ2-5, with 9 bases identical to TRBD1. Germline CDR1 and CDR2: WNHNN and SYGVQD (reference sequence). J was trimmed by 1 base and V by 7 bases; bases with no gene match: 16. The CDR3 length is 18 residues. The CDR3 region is CASTEGQGGGRAQETQYF. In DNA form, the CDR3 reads TGCGCCAGCACCGAGGGACAGGGTGGAGGGAGGGCCCAAGAGACCCAGTACTTC.

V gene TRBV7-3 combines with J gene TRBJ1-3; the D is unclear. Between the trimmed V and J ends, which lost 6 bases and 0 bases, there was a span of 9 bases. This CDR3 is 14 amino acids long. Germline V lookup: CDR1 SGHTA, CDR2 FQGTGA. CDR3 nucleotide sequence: TGTGCCAGCAGTGAAGGGAGCTCTGGAAACACCATATATTTT. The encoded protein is CASSEGSSGNTIYF.

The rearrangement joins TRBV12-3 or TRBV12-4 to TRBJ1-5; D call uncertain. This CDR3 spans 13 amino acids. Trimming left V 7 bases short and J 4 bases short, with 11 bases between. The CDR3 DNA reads TGTGCCAGCACCTTTTACTTAAATCAGCCCCAGCATTTT. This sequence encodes CASTFYLNQPQHF.

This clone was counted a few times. Here the CDR3 reads CAISEKAQNTEAFF. The CDR3 nucleotides read TGTGCCATCAGTGAGAAGGCACAGAACACTGAAGCTTTCTTT. J is TRBJ1-1 and V is TRBV10-3, with unresolved D. CDR3 size: 14 residues. CDR1 ENHRY and CDR2 SYGVKD come from the germline V gene. V shed 2 bases and J shed 1 base, with 8 bases lying between them.

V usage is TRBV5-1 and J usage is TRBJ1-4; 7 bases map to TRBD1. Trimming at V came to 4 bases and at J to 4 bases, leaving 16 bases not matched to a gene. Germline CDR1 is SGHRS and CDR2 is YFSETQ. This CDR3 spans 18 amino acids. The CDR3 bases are TGCGCCAGCAGCCGTGGGACAGCCAGGGGGACAATTAATGAAAAACTGTTTTTT. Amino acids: CASSRGTARGTINEKLFF.

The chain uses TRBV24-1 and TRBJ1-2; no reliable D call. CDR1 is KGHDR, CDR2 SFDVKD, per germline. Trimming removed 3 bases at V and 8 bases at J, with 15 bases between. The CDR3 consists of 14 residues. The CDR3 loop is CATSDPTGGHGYTF. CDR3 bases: TGTGCCACCAGTGATCCGACCGGTGGGCACGGCTACACCTTC.

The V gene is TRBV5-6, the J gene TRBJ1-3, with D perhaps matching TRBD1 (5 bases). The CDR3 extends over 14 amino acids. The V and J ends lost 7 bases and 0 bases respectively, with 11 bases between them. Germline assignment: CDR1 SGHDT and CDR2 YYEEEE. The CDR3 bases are TGTGCCAGCGGGACTTACAGCTCTGGAAACACCATATATTTT. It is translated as CASGTYSSGNTIYF.